These 15 T cell receptor beta chains originate from one sample sequenced in a study of response to subunit inactivated influenza vaccine. Using its own MiXCR run on the RT-PCR reads, TCRdb lists one record per CDR3 protein. Of 150,000 to 200,000 distinct CDR3 sequences in the sample, less than 15% are singletons; the top ten hold approximately 32%. These sequences were also reported in another study, on T cells expressing NK-cell markers. That work adds: 5'RACE template switching with UMIs produced the TCR beta cDNA.

This material consisted of CD8+ T cells sorted from PBMCs, taken 11 to 12 days after vaccination. Receptors originate from a man aged 45-65 years who received an inactivated influenza vaccine.

This sequence joins TRBV19 and TRBJ1-5; D is undetermined. V shed 8 bases and J shed 3 bases, with 11 bases lying between them. The CDR3 is 13 residues long. Looked up from germline, CDR1 is LNHDA and CDR2 is SQIVND (reference sequence). The chain's CDR3 is CASGLLPNQPQHF. The CDR3 region has the DNA TGTGCCAGTGGACTCCTACCCAATCAGCCCCAGCATTTT.

This rearrangement joins TRBV3-1 to TRBJ2-7; D is perhaps TRBD2 (6 bases). The V and J ends lost 1 base and 4 bases respectively, with 26 bases between them. This CDR3 is built from 19 residues. CDR1 LGHDT and CDR2 YNNKEL come from the germline V gene (reference sequence). The CDR3 reads CASSQVGAGKDKRGYEQYF. The CDR3, as DNA: TGTGCCAGCAGCCAAGTAGGTGCGGGGAAGGATAAGAGGGGTTACGAGCAGTACTTC.

The gene calls are TRBV7-3 and TRBJ2-6; D remains unclear. Germline assignment: CDR1 SGHTA and CDR2 FQGTGA. Deletions cut 5 bases from V and 2 bases from J, with 13 bases between. CDR3 size: 16 residues. The chain's CDR3 is CASSLLVSAGANVLTF. The CDR3 DNA reads TGTGCCAGCAGCCTACTGGTGTCGGCTGGGGCCAACGTCCTGACTTTC.

This clonotype was recorded a few times. This chain links TRBV4-1 with TRBJ2-1, with TRBD2 as a possible D gene (6 bases). This CDR3 spans 14 amino acids. Germline CDR1 MGHRA, CDR2 YSYEKL. Trimming took 1 base from V and 6 from J, leaving 10 bases between them. CDR3 region: CASSQVSGGNEQFF. The CDR3 DNA follows: TGCGCCAGCAGCCAAGTCTCCGGGGGCAATGAGCAGTTCTTC.

This clonotype has more than one count but fewer than ten. The rearrangement joins TRBV5-1 to TRBJ2-7, with D perhaps given as TRBD1 or TRBD2 (6 bases each). The V and J ends lost 3 bases and 2 bases respectively, with 15 bases between them. Germline V gene data show CDR1 as SGHRS and CDR2 as YFSETQ. There are 15 residues in the CDR3. The CDR3: CASSSTRDTTYEQYF. The CDR3 DNA follows: TGCGCCAGCAGCTCTACGCGGGACACCACCTACGAGCAGTACTTC.

This clonotype was counted only a few times. V is TRBV6-1 and J is TRBJ2-3; TRBD2 is a possible D gene (6 bases). Trimming cost V 2 bases and J 3 bases, with 12 bases left between them. The CDR3 extends over 15 amino acids. Germline CDR1 and CDR2: MNHNS and SASEGT. In DNA, the CDR3 is TGTGCCAGCAGTGAATTTGCGGGGATTACAGATACGCAGTATTTT. It is translated as CASSEFAGITDTQYF.

This chain links TRBV7-9 with TRBJ2-1; D unclear. The CDR3 sequence is 13 residues long. V lost 5 bases to trimming and J lost 4 bases, with 9 bases between them. Germline CDR1 is SEHNR and CDR2 is FQNEAQ (reference sequence). The DNA for the CDR3 is TGTGCCAGCAGCCCCGGCTTTTACAATGAGCAGTTCTTC. It is translated as CASSPGFYNEQFF.

This clonotype was seen a handful of times. This chain joins TRBV14 and TRBJ2-7; D is possibly TRBD2 (5 bases). The CDR3 covers 13 residues. Germline CDR1 is SGHDN and CDR2 is FVKESK. V was trimmed by 4 bases and J by 5 bases, leaving 12 bases between them. In DNA form, the CDR3 reads TGTGCCAGCAGCCCCTGGACTGGGAACGAGCAGTACTTC. It yields the protein CASSPWTGNEQYF.

This clonotype was observed a single time. A much bigger clone sits one base away, suggesting this may be a read error. J is TRBJ2-7 and V is TRBV28; TRBD2 matches at 11 bases. Trimming cost V 7 bases and J 3 bases; bases outside gene matches: 8. CDR1 is MDHEN, CDR2 SYDVKM, per germline. This CDR3 is built from 15 residues. The CDR3 reads CASKVVAGGGYEQYF. The CDR3 region has the DNA TGTGCCAGCAAGGTAGTAGCGGGAGGGGGCTACGAGCAGTACTTC. Looking up the rest from reference TRBV28 and TRBJ2-7 gives the full variable domain: DVKVTQSSRYLVKRTGEKVFLECVQDMDHENMFWYRQDPGLGLRLIYFSYDVKMKEKGDIPEGYSVSREKKERFSLILESASTNQTSMYLCASKVVAGGGYEQYFGPGTRLTVT.

The J gene is TRBJ1-2, the V gene TRBV20-1; tentative D call: TRBD1 (5 bases). The CDR3 extends over 16 amino acids. Germline-derived CDR1 and CDR2 are DFQATT and SNEGSKA (reference sequence). With 5 bases removed from V and 4 bases from J, the gap between germline ends came to 23 bases. The CDR3, as DNA: TGCAGTGCTCGAACGGGTCAGGGATCCCTGGGCTATGGCTACACCTTC. Its translation: CSARTGQGSLGYGYTF.

This clonotype appeared a few times. The rearrangement links TRBV6-2 or TRBV6-3 to TRBJ2-7; tentatively, D is TRBD1 (5 bases). The CDR3 runs to 12 residues. Between the trimmed V and J ends, which lost 6 bases and 3 bases, there was a span of 9 bases. Germline values: CDR1 MNHEY, CDR2 SVGEGT. The CDR3 reads CASRTDSYEQYF. In DNA form, the CDR3 reads TGTGCCAGCAGGACCGACAGCTACGAGCAGTACTTC.

This clonotype occurred many times. The chain employs TRBV24-1 and TRBJ1-2; 9 bases line up with TRBD1. The CDR3 is 17 residues long. V shed 3 bases, J shed 6 bases, and the junction held 13 bases outside the gene matches. CDR1 and CDR2 from the germline V gene are KGHDR and SFDVKD. The CDR3 nucleotides are TGTGCCACCAGTGATAGATCCACAGGGGGCGGTTTGAATGGCTACACCTTC. Its protein product is CATSDRSTGGGLNGYTF.

This clonotype turned up a few times. This chain uses TRBV7-9 with TRBJ1-1; no definite D call. Germline values: CDR1 SEHNR, CDR2 FQNEAQ (reference sequence). The CDR3 is 15 amino acids. The V gene lost 5 bases and the J gene lost 1 base, with 14 bases spanning the gap. In DNA, the CDR3 is TGTGCCAGCAGCATGACCGGCAACCAGAACACTGAAGCTTTCTTT. Encoded protein: CASSMTGNQNTEAFF.

The V call is TRBV7-9, the J call TRBJ2-3; D gene unclear. V shed 6 bases and J shed 2 bases, with 6 bases lying between them. Per germline, CDR1 SEHNR and CDR2 FQNEAQ (reference sequence). This CDR3 contains 12 residues. DNA of the CDR3: TGTGCCAGCAGGTCCGACACAGATACGCAGTATTTT. It translates to CASRSDTDTQYF.

The chain is built from TRBV7-8 and TRBJ2-3; TRBD2 aligns across 7 bases. This CDR3 spans 16 amino acids. CDR1 is SGHVS and CDR2 is FQNEAQ in the germline V gene. The V segment lost 1 base and the J segment 2 bases; nucleotides outside the gene matches: 6. CDR3 residues: CASSLDPSGDTDTQYF. Here the CDR3 DNA reads TGTGCCAGCAGCTTAGATCCTAGCGGTGACACAGATACGCAGTATTTT.